One and the same sample provided the 17 T cell receptor beta chains below, sequenced in a study of post-analysis software for immune sequencing data. Antigens of these TCRs are unknown. Study findings and constraints: A few TRBV segments, TRBV5-6, TRBV5-1 and TRBV20-1 among them, were found more frequent in patients than controls.

Built from TCR beta cDNA, the libraries had unique molecular identifiers in them. One entry per CDR3 protein results from TCRdb running MiXCR on the PCR reads. This table has about 260,000 distinct CDR3 sequences, around 34% appearing once. Input material: blood. The source of these receptors is a girl aged 10 to 17 with multiple sclerosis.

This clonotype has a handful of counts. The chain combines TRBV29-1 with TRBJ1-1, with 9 positions matching TRBD1. Trimming at V came to 6 bases and at J to 2 bases, leaving 7 bases not matched to a gene. CDR3 size: 14 residues. Looked up from germline, CDR1 is SQVTM and CDR2 is ANQGSEA. The CDR3 protein is CSVVKGQGNTEAFF. The CDR3 coding sequence is TGCAGCGTGGTAAAGGGACAGGGCAACACTGAAGCTTTCTTT.

This clonotype was observed a few times. A much larger clone is a single base away; this may be a read error. V is TRBV10-3 and J is TRBJ2-5; 10 bases line up with TRBD2. The CDR3 runs to 14 residues. Unmatched junction bases numbered 5, after V lost 6 bases and J lost 4 bases. CDR1 and CDR2 from the germline V gene are ENHRY and SYGVKD. The CDR3 DNA sequence: TGTGCCATCAGCGGAGCGGGAGGGGCAGAGACCCAGTACTTC. Translating gives CAISGAGGAETQYF.

This clonotype occurred a few times. The V and J genes are TRBV15 and TRBJ2-7; D perhaps matches TRBD2 (5 bases). Germline CDR1 LNHNV, CDR2 YYDKDF (reference sequence). The CDR3 loop spans 15 amino acids. The ends were cut back, 9 bases at V and 3 bases at J, with 21 bases in the middle. DNA of the CDR3: TGTGCCACGAGATCCGAGGCAGAAGACTACTACGAGCAGTACTTC. Translation: CATRSEAEDYYEQYF.

Many counts were recorded for this clonotype. The chain couples TRBV18 to TRBJ2-5, with TRBD2 identical over 10 bases. Trimming at V came to 1 base and at J to 5 bases, leaving 7 bases not matched to a gene. The CDR3 runs 16 residues. Germline-derived CDR1 and CDR2 are KGHSH and LQKENI. CDR3 amino acids: CASSPRPGLARETQYF. As DNA, the CDR3 is TGTGCCAGCTCACCACGTCCGGGACTAGCGAGGGAGACCCAGTACTTC.

The chain uses TRBV2 and TRBJ1-5, with D perhaps matching TRBD1 (5 bases). This CDR3 spans 15 amino acids. Per germline, CDR1 SNHLY and CDR2 FYNNEI. The germline V and J ends were trimmed by 6 bases and 0 bases, with 12 bases remaining between them. CDR3 region: CASRRDFDSNQPQHF. The CDR3 DNA follows: TGTGCCAGCAGGCGGGACTTCGATAGCAATCAGCCCCAGCATTTT.

In the case of this clonotype: A much larger clone lies one base from this, so it may be a read error. The V and J genes are TRBV6-5 and TRBJ2-7; tentatively, D is TRBD1 (5 bases). The CDR3 has 14 amino acids. Germline-derived CDR1 and CDR2 are MNHEY and SVGAGI. The V and J ends lost 2 bases and 4 bases respectively, with 12 bases between them. The CDR3 reads CASSYARDLYEQYF. Here the CDR3 DNA reads TGTGCCAGCAGTTACGCCAGGGATCTGTACGAGCAGTACTTC.

The chain combines TRBV5-1 with TRBJ1-1, with TRBD1 matching over 9 bases. V lost 0 bases, J lost 1 base, and 7 bases stayed unmatched. The CDR3 loop spans 17 amino acids. The germline V gene has CDR1 SGHRS and CDR2 YFSETQ. The CDR3 DNA sequence: TGCGCCAGCAGCTTGGTCGGACAGGGGAGAGAGAACACTGAAGCTTTCTTT. The encoded protein is CASSLVGQGRENTEAFF.

This clonotype was recorded a few times. The rearrangement links TRBV5-1 to TRBJ1-1, with 8 bases matching TRBD1. The trim removed 1 base at V and 1 base at J, leaving 6 bases unmatched. The CDR3 is 16 amino acids. The germline gives CDR1 SGHRS, CDR2 YFSETQ. As DNA, the CDR3 is TGCGCCAGCAGCTTGAGCTCCGGGACAGGGAACACTGAAGCTTTCTTT. It specifies CASSLSSGTGNTEAFF. Full variable domain (remainder filled in from reference TRBV5-1 and TRBJ1-1): KAGVTQTPRYLIKTRGQQVTLSCSPISGHRSVSWYQQTPGQGLQFLFEYFSETQRNKGNFPGRFSGRQFSNSRSEMNVSTLELGDSALYLCASSLSSGTGNTEAFFGQGTRLTVV.

The chain links TRBV29-1 to TRBJ2-7; D possibly corresponds to TRBD2 (5 bases). V was shortened by 3 bases and J by 7 bases, with 16 bases between the two germline ends. The CDR3 spans 13 residues. In germline, CDR1 is SQVTM, CDR2 ANQGSEA. The CDR3 reads CSVERETAREQYF. CDR3 coding DNA: TGCAGCGTTGAGAGGGAGACTGCCAGGGAGCAGTACTTC.

This clonotype has ten or more counts. The CDR3 is CASAEQGSVITDTQYF. The CDR3 nucleotides read TGTGCCAGCGCTGAACAGGGGAGTGTAATTACAGATACGCAGTATTTT. The rearrangement uses TRBV5-8 and TRBJ2-3, with 7 bases lining up with TRBD1. CDR1 is SGHTS and CDR2 is YDEGEE in the germline V gene. J was trimmed by 3 bases and V by 7 bases; bases with no gene match: 14. The CDR3 loop spans 16 amino acids.

This clonotype was detected ten times or more. This chain links TRBV4-1 with TRBJ1-6; TRBD1 matches at 9 bases. The CDR3 spans 16 residues. The germline V gene has CDR1 MGHRA and CDR2 YSYEKL. V dropped 1 base and J dropped 9; count of bases not matched to a gene: 7. In DNA form, the CDR3 reads TGCGCCAGCAGCCAAGCAGGACAGGGGCAAAGTTCACCCCTCCACTTT. Translating gives CASSQAGQGQSSPLHF.

Comment on this clonotype: Given a much more abundant clone one base away, this may be a read error. The chain carries TRBV6-4 and TRBJ1-5, with D maybe TRBD1 (5 bases). The germline gives CDR1 MRHNA, CDR2 SNTAGT. The CDR3 sequence is 15 residues long. V was trimmed by 3 bases and J by 2 bases, leaving 11 bases between them. The CDR3 protein is CASSERGGGNQPQHF. The CDR3 DNA sequence: TGTGCCAGCAGTGAAAGGGGTGGCGGCAATCAGCCCCAGCATTTT.

In the case of this clonotype: Being one base from a much bigger clone, this may be a read error. The conserved phenylalanine or tryptophan normally closing the CDR3 is absent here, so this likely arose from a read error. The chain has TRBV13 and TRBJ2-7; D is possibly TRBD1 (6 bases). The DNA matches TRBJ2-5 better at its end, which makes the J call doubtful. CDR1 is PRHDT and CDR2 is FYEKMQ in the germline V gene (reference sequence). The CDR3 is made up of 14 amino acids. The CDR3 coding sequence is TGTGCCAGCAGCGGCGCCACAGGGACAGAGACCCAGTACTGC. The encoded protein is CASSGATGTETQYC.

The chain combines TRBV6-1 with TRBJ2-3; D possibly corresponds to TRBD2 (6 bases). The CDR3 extends over 16 amino acids. The germline gives CDR1 MNHNS, CDR2 SASEGT. Trimming shortened V by 2 bases and J by 0 bases, and 12 bases separated the two germline ends. The CDR3 sequence: CASSERPAGSTDTQYF. CDR3 DNA sequence: TGTGCCAGCAGTGAAAGGCCAGCGGGTAGCACAGATACGCAGTATTTT.

This clonotype was detected only a few times. J is TRBJ1-1 and V is TRBV12-5; 8 bases are a match to TRBD1. The J segment lost 1 base and the V segment lost 3 bases, leaving 7 bases of the junction unmatched. The CDR3 sequence is 16 residues long. CDR1 is LGHNT, CDR2 FRNRAP, per germline. CDR3 protein: CASGLRTGKWNTEAFF. CDR3 nucleotides: TGTGCTAGTGGTTTAAGGACAGGGAAATGGAACACTGAAGCTTTCTTT.

The chain employs TRBV12-3 or TRBV12-4 and TRBJ2-5; TRBD1 aligns across 7 bases. CDR3 length equals 14 residues. V was clipped by 5 bases and J by 3 bases; unmatched bases: 6. CDR3 amino acids: CASSDRDAEETQYF. DNA of the CDR3: TGTGCCAGCAGTGACAGGGACGCGGAAGAGACCCAGTACTTC.

This clonotype occurred many times. V usage is TRBV27 and J usage is TRBJ2-2; D is perhaps TRBD2 (5 bases). V shed 0 bases and J shed 6 bases, with 11 bases lying between them. Germline lookup yields CDR1 MNHEY and CDR2 SMNVEV (reference sequence). This CDR3 contains 15 residues. The CDR3 spells CASSLSIVGAGELFF. The CDR3 DNA follows: TGTGCCAGCAGTTTATCGATAGTCGGGGCCGGGGAGCTGTTTTTT.